This section outlines one T cell receptor (beta chain) sequence together with its context. The PCR had 60 Vbeta and 13 Jbeta primers. Profiled with immunoSEQ multiplex PCR; TCRdb holds only in-frame clones, not every one. This table has approximately 150,000 clones, roughly 79% appearing once. The sample is drawn from a study of cytomegalovirus exposure and HLA in healthy donors. This CDR3 comprises 16 residues. The germline gives CDR1 WNHNN, CDR2 SYGVQD (reference sequence). With 2 bases clipped from V and 7 bases from J, the junction kept 10 bases outside the gene matches. Donors had nominal health at sampling but likely had unrecorded immune exposures.

The sequencing sample was made of PBMCs. This chain connects TRBV10-1 to TRBJ2-4, with 8 bases that match TRBD1. The clonotype originates from a man aged 40-50 years in good health and CMV-seronegative. DNA of the CDR3: TGCGCCAGCAGTGAGCTTCGTGGACAGGGTTTGAACATTCAGTACTTC. Encoded protein: CASSELRGQGLNIQYF.